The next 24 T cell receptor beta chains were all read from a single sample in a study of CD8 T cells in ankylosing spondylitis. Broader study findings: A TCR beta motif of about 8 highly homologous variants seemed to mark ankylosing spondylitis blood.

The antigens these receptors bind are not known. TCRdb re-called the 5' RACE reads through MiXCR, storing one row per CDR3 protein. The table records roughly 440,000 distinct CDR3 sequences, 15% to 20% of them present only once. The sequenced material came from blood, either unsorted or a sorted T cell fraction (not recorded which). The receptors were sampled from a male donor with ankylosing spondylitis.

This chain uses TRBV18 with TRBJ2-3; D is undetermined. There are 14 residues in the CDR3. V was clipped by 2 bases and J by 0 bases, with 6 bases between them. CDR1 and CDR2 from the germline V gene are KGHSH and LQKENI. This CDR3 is CASSPVLSTDTQYF. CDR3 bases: TGTGCCAGCTCACCAGTTCTCAGCACAGATACGCAGTATTTT.

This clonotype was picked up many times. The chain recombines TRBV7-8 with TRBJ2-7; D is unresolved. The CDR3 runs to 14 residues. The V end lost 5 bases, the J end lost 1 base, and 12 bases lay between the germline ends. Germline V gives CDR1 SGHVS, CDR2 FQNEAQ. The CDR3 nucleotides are TGTGCCAGCAGCCTAGAGGACGTTTCCTACGAGCAGTACTTC. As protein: CASSLEDVSYEQYF.

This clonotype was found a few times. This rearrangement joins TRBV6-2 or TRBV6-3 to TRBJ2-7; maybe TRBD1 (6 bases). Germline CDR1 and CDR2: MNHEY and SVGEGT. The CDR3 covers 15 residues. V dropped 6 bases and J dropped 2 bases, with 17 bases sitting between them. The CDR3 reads CASRPSTGNPYEQYF. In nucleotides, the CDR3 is TGTGCCAGCAGACCCTCGACAGGCAATCCCTACGAGCAGTACTTC.

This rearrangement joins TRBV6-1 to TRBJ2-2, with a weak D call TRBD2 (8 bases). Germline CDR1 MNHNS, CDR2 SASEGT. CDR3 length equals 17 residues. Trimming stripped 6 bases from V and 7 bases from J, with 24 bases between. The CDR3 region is CASSRGGGGSGGGELFF. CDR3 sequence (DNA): TGTGCCAGCAGCCGTGGAGGGGGCGGGAGCGGGGGCGGGGAGCTGTTTTTT.

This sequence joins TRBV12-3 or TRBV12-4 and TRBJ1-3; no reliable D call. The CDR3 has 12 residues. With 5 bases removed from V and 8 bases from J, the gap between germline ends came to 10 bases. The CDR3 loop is CASSPVSYTIYF. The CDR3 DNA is TGTGCCAGCAGTCCAGTGTCGTACACCATATATTTT.

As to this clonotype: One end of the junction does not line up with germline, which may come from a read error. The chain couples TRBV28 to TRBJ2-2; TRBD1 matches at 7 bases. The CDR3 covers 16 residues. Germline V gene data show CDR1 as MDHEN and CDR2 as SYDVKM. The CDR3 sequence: CASSRTGTAKTGELFF. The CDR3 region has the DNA TGTGCCAGCAGTCGCACCGGGACAGCGAAAACCGGGGAGCTGTTTTTT.

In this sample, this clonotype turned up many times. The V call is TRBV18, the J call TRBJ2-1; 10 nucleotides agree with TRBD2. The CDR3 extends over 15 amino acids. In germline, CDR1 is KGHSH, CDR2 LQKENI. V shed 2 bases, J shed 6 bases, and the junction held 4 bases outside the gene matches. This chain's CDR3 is CASSPMASGSNEQFF. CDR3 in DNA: TGTGCCAGCTCACCAATGGCTAGCGGGAGCAATGAGCAGTTCTTC.

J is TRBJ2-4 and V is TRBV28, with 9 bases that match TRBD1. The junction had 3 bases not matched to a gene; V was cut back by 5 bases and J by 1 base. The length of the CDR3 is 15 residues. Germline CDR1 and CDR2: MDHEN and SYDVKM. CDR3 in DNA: TGTGCCAGCAGTACAGGGGGCGCCGCCAAAAACATTCAGTACTTC. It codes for CASSTGGAAKNIQYF.

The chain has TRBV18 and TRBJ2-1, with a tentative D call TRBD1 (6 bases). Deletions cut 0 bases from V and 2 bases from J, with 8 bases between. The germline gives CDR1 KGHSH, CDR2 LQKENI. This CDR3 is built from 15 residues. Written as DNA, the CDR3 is TGTGCCAGCTCACCACCGGGGGACACCTACAATGAGCAGTTCTTC. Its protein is CASSPPGDTYNEQFF. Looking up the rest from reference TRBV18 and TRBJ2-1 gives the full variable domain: NAGVMQNPRHLVRRRGQEARLRCSPMKGHSHVYWYRQLPEEGLKFMVYLQKENIIDESGMPKERFSAEFPKEGPSILRIQQVVRGDSAAYFCASSPPGDTYNEQFFGPGTRLTVL.

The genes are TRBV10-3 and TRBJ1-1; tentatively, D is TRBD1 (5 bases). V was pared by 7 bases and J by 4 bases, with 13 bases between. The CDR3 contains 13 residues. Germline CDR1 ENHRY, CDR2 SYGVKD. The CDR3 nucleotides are TGTGCCATCAAAGCTCAGGGCGCCACTGAAGCTTTCTTT. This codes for CAIKAQGATEAFF.

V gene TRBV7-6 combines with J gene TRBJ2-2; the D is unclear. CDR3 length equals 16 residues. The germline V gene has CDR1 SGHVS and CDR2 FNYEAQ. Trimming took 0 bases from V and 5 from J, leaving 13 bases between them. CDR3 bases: TGTGCCAGCAGCTTAGCAAGTCCTCCCCCGACCGGGGAGCTGTTTTTT. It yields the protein CASSLASPPPTGELFF.

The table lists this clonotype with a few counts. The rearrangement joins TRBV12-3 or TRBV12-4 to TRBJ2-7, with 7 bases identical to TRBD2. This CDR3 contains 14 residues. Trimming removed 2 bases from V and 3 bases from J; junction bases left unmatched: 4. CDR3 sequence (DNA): TGTGCCAGCAGTTTAAGCGGGGCGGACTACGAGCAGTACTTC. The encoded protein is CASSLSGADYEQYF.

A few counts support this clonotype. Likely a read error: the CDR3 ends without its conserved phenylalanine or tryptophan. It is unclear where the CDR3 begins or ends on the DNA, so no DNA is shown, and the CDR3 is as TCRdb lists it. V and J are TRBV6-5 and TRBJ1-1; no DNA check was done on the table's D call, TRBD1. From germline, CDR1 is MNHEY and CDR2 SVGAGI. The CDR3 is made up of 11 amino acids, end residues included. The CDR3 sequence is CASSFDRGPSN.

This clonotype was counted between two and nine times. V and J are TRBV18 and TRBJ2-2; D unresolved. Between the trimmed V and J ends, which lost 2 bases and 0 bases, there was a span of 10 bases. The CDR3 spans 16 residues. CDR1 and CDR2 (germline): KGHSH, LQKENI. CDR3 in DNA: TGTGCCAGCTCACCAAGGATCGCAGCGAACACCGGGGAGCTGTTTTTT. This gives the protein CASSPRIAANTGELFF.

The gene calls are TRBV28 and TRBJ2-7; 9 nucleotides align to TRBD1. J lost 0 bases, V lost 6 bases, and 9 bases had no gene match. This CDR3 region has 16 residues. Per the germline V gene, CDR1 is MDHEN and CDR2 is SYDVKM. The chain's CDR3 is CASSFKPGQGSYEQYF. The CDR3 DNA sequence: TGTGCCAGCAGCTTCAAACCGGGACAGGGCTCCTACGAGCAGTACTTC. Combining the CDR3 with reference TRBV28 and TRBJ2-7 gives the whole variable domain DVKVTQSSRYLVKRTGEKVFLECVQDMDHENMFWYRQDPGLGLRLIYFSYDVKMKEKGDIPEGYSVSREKKERFSLILESASTNQTSMYLCASSFKPGQGSYEQYFGPGTRLTVT.

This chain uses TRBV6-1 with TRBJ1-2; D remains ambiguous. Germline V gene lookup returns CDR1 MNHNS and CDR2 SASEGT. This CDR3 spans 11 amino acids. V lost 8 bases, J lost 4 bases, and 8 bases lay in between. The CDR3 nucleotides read TGTGCCAGCGCGGAGATCTATGGCTACACCTTC. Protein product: CASAEIYGYTF.

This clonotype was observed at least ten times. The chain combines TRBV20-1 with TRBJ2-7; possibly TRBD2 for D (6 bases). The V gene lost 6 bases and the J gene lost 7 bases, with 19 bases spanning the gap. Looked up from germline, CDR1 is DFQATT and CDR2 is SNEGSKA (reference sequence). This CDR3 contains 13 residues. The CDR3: CSAEGPGGKEQYF. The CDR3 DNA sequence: TGCAGTGCGGAGGGGCCCGGCGGGAAGGAGCAGTACTTC.

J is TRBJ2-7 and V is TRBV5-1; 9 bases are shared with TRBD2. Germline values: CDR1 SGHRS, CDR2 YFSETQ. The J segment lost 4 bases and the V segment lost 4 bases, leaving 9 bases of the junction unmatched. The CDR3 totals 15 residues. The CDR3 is CASSATGTSRYEQYF. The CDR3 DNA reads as TGCGCCAGCAGCGCTACCGGGACTAGCCGATACGAGCAGTACTTC.

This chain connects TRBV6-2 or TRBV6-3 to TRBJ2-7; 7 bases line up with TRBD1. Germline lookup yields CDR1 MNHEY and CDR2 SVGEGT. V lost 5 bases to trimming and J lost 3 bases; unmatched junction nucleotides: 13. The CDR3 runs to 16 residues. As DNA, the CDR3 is TGTGCCAGCAGTCCACCCACGGGACAGTCTGGCTACGAGCAGTACTTC. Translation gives CASSPPTGQSGYEQYF.

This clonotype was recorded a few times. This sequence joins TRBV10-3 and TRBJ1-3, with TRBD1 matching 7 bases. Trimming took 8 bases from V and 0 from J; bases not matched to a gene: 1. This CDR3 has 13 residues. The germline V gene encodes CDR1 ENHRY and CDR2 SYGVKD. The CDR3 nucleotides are TGTGCCATCGGACAGGACTCTGGAAACACCATATATTTT. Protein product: CAIGQDSGNTIYF.

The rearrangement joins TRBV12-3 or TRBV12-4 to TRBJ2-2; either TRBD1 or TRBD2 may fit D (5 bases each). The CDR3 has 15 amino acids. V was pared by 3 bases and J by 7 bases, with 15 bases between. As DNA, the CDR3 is TGTGCCAGCAGTTTTCCGGGGCCCTCATACGGGGAGCTGTTTTTT. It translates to CASSFPGPSYGELFF.

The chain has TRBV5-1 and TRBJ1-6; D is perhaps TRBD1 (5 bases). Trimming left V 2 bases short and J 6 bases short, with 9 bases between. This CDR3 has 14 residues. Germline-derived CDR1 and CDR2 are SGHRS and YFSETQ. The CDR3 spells CASSFGDLNSPLHF. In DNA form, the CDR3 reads TGCGCCAGCAGCTTTGGGGACCTTAATTCACCCCTCCACTTT.

CDR3 region: CASSLRGQKNTEAFF. The CDR3 DNA sequence: TGTGCCAGCAGTCTGAGGGGACAGAAGAACACTGAAGCTTTCTTT. This rearrangement joins TRBV6-1 to TRBJ1-1; TRBD1 matches at 7 bases. Germline CDR1 reads MNHNS; CDR2 reads SASEGT. V shed 5 bases, J shed 1 base, and the junction held 7 bases outside the gene matches. This CDR3 has 15 amino acids.

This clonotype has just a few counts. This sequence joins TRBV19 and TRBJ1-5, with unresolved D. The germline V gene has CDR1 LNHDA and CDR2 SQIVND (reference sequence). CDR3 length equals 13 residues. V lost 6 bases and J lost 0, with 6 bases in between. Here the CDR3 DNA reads TGTGCCAGTAGAACGGCTAGCAATCAGCCCCAGCATTTT. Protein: CASRTASNQPQHF.